The 2 T cell receptor beta chains below were found in one sample sequenced in a study of blood T cells in healthy people across ages. The authors ran a second PCR of 7 to 11 cycles using a sample-barcoded 5' primer and a J-beta primer mix. MiXCR was run by TCRdb on the 5' RACE reads, yielding one entry per CDR3 protein. Of around 1,800,000 distinct CDR3 sequences listed, 35% to 50% are singletons. Sequenced input: blood. The receptors were gathered from a human donor in good health.

This sequence joins TRBV28 and TRBJ1-4; D uncertain. CDR1 MDHEN and CDR2 SYDVKM come from the germline V gene. The CDR3 is made up of 15 amino acids. Trimming cost V 8 bases and J 4 bases, with 17 bases left between them. This CDR3 is CASGMVGIHNEKLFF. The CDR3 coding sequence is TGTGCCAGCGGTATGGTAGGCATCCATAATGAAAAACTGTTTTTT.

V is TRBV5-1 and J is TRBJ2-4, with TRBD1 identical over 11 bases. TRBJ2-7 matches the DNA end more closely, so the J call is doubtful. From germline, CDR1 is SGHRS and CDR2 YFSETQ. The CDR3 is made up of 15 amino acids. Here the CDR3 DNA reads TGCGCCAGCAGCACAACGGACAGGGGGCTGGACGAGCAGTACTTC. This sequence encodes CASSTTDRGLDEQYF.